This entry is about one T cell receptor (beta chain). Its antigen is undetermined. The sequenced template was cDNA made from the entire isolated RNA. Sequenced by immunoSEQ multiplex PCR; TCRdb stores in-frame clones only, minus some. Of 300,000 or so clones listed, around 15% are singletons. These data originate in a study of beta chain features in type 1 diabetes. Whole-study findings and limits: PCR might preferentially amplify shorter templates, equally in patients and controls. TCRB CDR3 length was moderately but significantly reduced in all four CD4+ subsets of Type 1 diabetes patients. VDJ junctions from patients with type 1 diabetes contained fewer insertions and more deletions. Sequencing of cDNA might inflate the share of cells that strongly express TCR.

The sequence was collected from a young man with type 1 diabetes. What was sequenced was naive CD4+ T cells from blood.

The CDR3 DNA reads as TGTGCCATCAGTGGGCTTCTGACGGGGTCAATGGGCGAGCAGTACTTC. It yields the protein CAISGLLTGSMGEQYF. The chain is built from TRBV10-3 and TRBJ2-7; TRBD2 is a possible D gene (5 bases). The CDR3 runs to 16 residues. Trimming left V 4 bases short and J 6 bases short, with 22 bases between. Germline CDR1 is ENHRY and CDR2 is SYGVKD.